This record looks at one T cell receptor beta chain sequence and its context. In the original workflow: Estimated nucleated cell counts came from reference gene primer amplification. Produced via immunoSEQ multiplex PCR; TCRdb's table is partial and in-frame only. That table supplies the V and J calls and clone size; D and trimming were determined from the DNA. Here the sample spans about 140,000 clones, around four fifths being singletons. The data stem from a study of blood T cell repertoires in COVID-19. Germline CDR1 SGHDT, CDR2 YYEEEE. This CDR3 is 15 amino acids long. Trimming took off 4 bases at V and 3 bases at J, with 15 bases between the two ends.

The sequenced material came from peripheral blood. This TCR was sampled from a human donor in a cohort sampled during active COVID-19. This chain links TRBV5-6 with TRBJ2-3; D may be TRBD2 (7 bases). Here the CDR3 DNA reads TGTGCCAGCAGCCGGAGGGGGGGAGCGACAGATACGCAGTATTTT. Protein product: CASSRRGGATDTQYF.